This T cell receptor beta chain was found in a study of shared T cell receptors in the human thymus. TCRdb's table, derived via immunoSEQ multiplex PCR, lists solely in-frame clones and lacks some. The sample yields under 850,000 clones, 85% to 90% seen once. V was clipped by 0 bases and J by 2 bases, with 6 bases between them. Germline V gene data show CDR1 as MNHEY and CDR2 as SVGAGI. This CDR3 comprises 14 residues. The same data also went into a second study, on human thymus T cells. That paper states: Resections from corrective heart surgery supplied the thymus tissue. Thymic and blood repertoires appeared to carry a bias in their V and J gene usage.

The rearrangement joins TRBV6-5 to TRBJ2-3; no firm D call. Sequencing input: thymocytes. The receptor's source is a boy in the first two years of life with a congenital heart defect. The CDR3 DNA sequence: TGTGCCAGCAGTTACTCGGCCGCCACAGATACGCAGTATTTT. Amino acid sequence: CASSYSAATDTQYF.